The present entry profiles one TCR beta chain with its context. It lacks a known antigen. Nothing much larger sits one base from this clone, and base qualities are not available. The TCR beta CDR3 regions were amplified from RNA transcripts. The TCR CDR3 was subjected to a first round of RT-PCR using the HTBI primer set and the Qiagen OneStep RT-PCR kit. Libraries were constructed in a second round of multiplex PCR, after which size selection and purification were carried out. Sequencing of the libraries was done on an Illumina HiSeq2000 using paired-end 100 bp reads. The source study handled its data this way. SOAPnuke was used to process the raw data, with reads discarded if the reads contained adapters or uncalled bases, had a mean Phred below 15, or lacked an exact constant-primer or identifier match. High-quality paired reads were merged using COPE v1.2.5, and each unique nucleotide sequence was defined as a clonotype. MiTCR v1.1 was used to align the clonotypes against IMGT TRBV, TRBD and TRBJ reference segments. Analysis was restricted to V-J combinations with a frequency above 0.0001, which covered about 99% of repertoires. A TCS score was defined as the ratio of F50 (clonal expansion) to E x V (chaos), with BLOSUM62-based TCRdist applied between CDR3 peptides within each V-J. Welch's t-statistics and random forest reduced several hundred V-J features to about 13, which were used in a naive Bayes classifier (R e1071). The Morisita-Horn index was used to measure how similar the thyroid and blood repertoires were. The raw public reads went through TCRdb reprocessing: fastp at Q25, MiXCR clone calling, in-frame beta chains kept. Each entry is one CDR3 protein sequence, shown with its most common DNA and genes. Here the V and J calls rest on TCRdb's processing, not on the authors' analysis. The table for this sample lists about 660,000 distinct CDR3 sequences; just under 45% of them were counted only once. Jointly, the top ten make up less than 9% of the sample.

Exclusion was applied to patients with uncontrolled infections, other autoimmune diseases, pregnancy or lactation. Diagnoses were based on clinical symptoms, serum thyroxine and TRAb, thyroid ultrasound and orbital computed tomography. Total RNA was extracted with Trizol reagent, and quality was checked on an Agilent 2100 Bioanalyzer. The sample belongs to a study of T cells in Graves' hyperthyroidism and ophthalmopathy (dated 2019 in TCRdb). Broadly, across the study: A discovery cohort of approximately 100 patients, 43 with Graves' ophthalmopathy and about 58 with stable Graves' hyperthyroidism, was used to find distinguishing TCR V-J signatures. The paper describes TCR Vbeta CDR3 sequencing of about 140 peripheral blood samples, made up of roughly 40 ophthalmopathy patients, around 78 hyperthyroidism patients and about 17 progressor patients. The study also compared thyroid tissue and blood T-cell repertoires from several Graves' hyperthyroidism patients. Whether ophthalmopathy could be predicted prospectively was tested in an independent validation cohort made up of about 20 hyperthyroidism patients plus 17 patients who later progressed to ophthalmopathy. For training and testing, the roughly 100 patients in the discovery cohort were randomly divided in a 7:3 ratio. After sampling, hyperthyroidism patients received methimazole starting at 30 mg daily, and ophthalmopathy patients received high-dose intravenous methylprednisolone. Summary of the overall study and its limitations: In validation, the model predicted progression to ophthalmopathy a median of about 6.5 months before onset, with approximately 70% sensitivity and roughly 79% specificity. Most expanded thyroid clonotypes (frequency above 0.001) were also detected in blood, suggesting blood repertoires may reflect thyroid immune responses. Sample size was not statistically predetermined, and investigators were not blinded to group allocation. A model built on a 13 V-J signature distinguished ophthalmopathy from stable hyperthyroidism, reaching approximately 89% sensitivity and around 81% specificity in cross-validation and 80%/75% in testing.

The CDR3 numbers 15 residues from cysteine through phenylalanine. Only CDR3 DNA remains: 45 bases, in frame from the first base. Trimming at the junction amounts to 8 bases on V and 0 bases on J, and the germline ends lie 14 bases apart. CDR1 MNHNS and CDR2 SASEGT were looked up in the germline V gene. Rearrangement joined TRBV6-1 to TRBJ1-5; no D gene can be assigned with confidence. The source material was peripheral blood or thyroid tissue (not recorded which). The clonotype was recovered from an adult man with Graves' disease, either hyperthyroidism or ophthalmopathy (not recorded which). CDR3 protein: CASEQRTYSNQPQHF. The sequence in DNA is TGTGCCAGCGAACAGAGGACCTATAGCAATCAGCCCCAGCATTTT.